The 8 T cell receptor beta chains below were found in one sample sequenced in a study of blood T cell repertoires in COVID-19. The repertoire was sequenced with immunoSEQ multiplex PCR; TCRdb's copy has only in-frame clones and lacks some. The repertoire has 110,000 or so clones, approximately 80% of them found once; the top ten carry roughly 10%. Sequencing was carried out using peripheral blood. These receptors were taken from a woman aged 70 to 79 with acute or convalescent COVID-19.

V is TRBV7-3 and J is TRBJ2-1; TRBD2 matches 7 bases. Germline V CDR1 and CDR2: SGHTA, FQGTGA. This CDR3 spans 17 amino acids. J lost 6 bases, V lost 5 bases, and 16 bases had no gene match. The CDR3 is CASSAHRAGAGPNEQFF. The CDR3 region has the DNA TGTGCCAGCAGCGCCCATCGTGCGGGAGCGGGCCCCAATGAGCAGTTCTTC.

The genes are TRBV6-1 and TRBJ1-5; D gene ambiguous. CDR3 length equals 14 residues. The germline gives CDR1 MNHNS, CDR2 SASEGT. Trimming took 3 bases from V and 3 from J, leaving 9 bases between them. The DNA for the CDR3 is TGTGCCAGCAGTGACAGGAATTCCAATCAGCCCCAGCATTTT. Its protein is CASSDRNSNQPQHF.

The chain employs TRBV27 and TRBJ1-6, with D possibly TRBD1 on 5 matching bases. Deletions cut 3 bases from V and 7 bases from J, with 10 bases between. From germline, CDR1 is MNHEY and CDR2 SMNVEV (reference sequence). This CDR3 has 14 amino acids. CDR3 sequence reads: CASSLPTGNSPLHF. For the CDR3, the DNA is TGTGCCAGCAGTTTGCCTACAGGAAATTCACCCCTCCACTTT.

The chain recombines TRBV19 with TRBJ1-1; D remains ambiguous. The length of the CDR3 is 15 residues. In germline, CDR1 is LNHDA, CDR2 SQIVND (reference sequence). Trimming stripped 5 bases from V and 2 bases from J, with 15 bases between. As DNA, the CDR3 is TGTGCCAGTAGTCACAGTTATATACGAAACACTGAAGCTTTCTTT. Translating gives CASSHSYIRNTEAFF.

The chain links TRBV9 to TRBJ1-6; D possibly corresponds to TRBD1 (5 bases). Germline loops: CDR1 SGDLS, CDR2 YYNGEE. This CDR3 contains 13 residues. V lost 2 bases and J lost 8, with 8 bases in between. The CDR3 DNA is TGTGCCAGCAGCGTTGGGGGGGATTCACCCCTCCACTTT. Protein sequence: CASSVGGDSPLHF.

The chain employs TRBV18 and TRBJ2-1; possibly TRBD1 for D (6 bases). This CDR3 comprises 14 residues. Germline CDR1 KGHSH, CDR2 LQKENI. Between the trimmed V and J ends, which lost 3 bases and 6 bases, there was a span of 12 bases. DNA for the CDR3: TGTGCCAGCTCACCCCTGAAAGGGGGCAATGAGCAGTTCTTC. As protein: CASSPLKGGNEQFF.

The chain has TRBV6-5 and TRBJ2-3; 9 nucleotides match TRBD1. Germline CDR1 MNHEY, CDR2 SVGAGI. Unmatched junction bases numbered 5, after V lost 11 bases and J lost 2 bases. The CDR3 runs 13 residues. This CDR3 is CAARTGVTDTQYF. The CDR3 bases are TGTGCCGCCCGGACAGGGGTCACAGATACGCAGTATTTT.

The V and J genes are TRBV7-2 and TRBJ2-1, with D perhaps TRBD2 (6 bases). The CDR3 extends over 14 amino acids. The V and J ends lost 5 bases and 9 bases respectively, with 17 bases between them. Germline V gene data show CDR1 as SGHTA and CDR2 as FQGNSA. CDR3 amino acids: CASSTGVGRSEQFF. DNA of the CDR3: TGTGCCAGCAGCACGGGGGTGGGCCGTAGTGAGCAGTTCTTC. Supplemented by reference TRBV7-2 and TRBJ2-1, the full variable domain reads GAGVSQSPSNKVTEKGKDVELRCDPISGHTALYWYRQSLGQGLEFLIYFQGNSAPDKSGLPSDRFSAERTGGSVSTLTIQRTQQEDSAVYLCASSTGVGRSEQFFGPGTRLTVL.